The sequence of this T cell receptor beta chain was determined in a study of vaccination effects on CD4 cells after COVID-19. The wider study: Samples were taken post-vaccine, and their median timing was 72 days after the second dose.

Sequencing followed a ViraFEST assay step that expanded antigen-specific CD4+ T cells with viral peptide pools. Cells that had been cultured for roughly eleven days were the source of isolated CD4+ T cells. Every participant took two doses of the BNT162b2 or mRNA-1273 vaccine. Approximately 2.1 million PBMC were placed in each well, which was supplemented with approximately 9.2 IU/ml IL-2 and 10 ug/ml peptides. This clone was found a few times. What it binds is unknown. Generated by immunoSEQ multiplex PCR, the TCRdb table keeps only in-frame clones and is missing some. The sample yields some 29,000 clones, roughly 60% seen once. This sequence was found in a human donor who received a COVID-19 vaccine. The material was CD4+ T cells from PBMCs cultured with SARS-CoV-2 spike peptides, obtained after COVID-19 vaccination.

The CDR3 DNA reads TGTGCCAGCAGTGGCCGTAGCGGGAGTACAGATACGCAGTATTTT. Its translation: CASSGRSGSTDTQYF. V and J are TRBV2 and TRBJ2-3; 9 nucleotides agree with TRBD2. V lost 4 bases, J lost 3 bases, and 5 bases stayed unmatched. CDR3 size: 15 residues. Germline CDR1 reads SNHLY; CDR2 reads FYNNEI.